Listed below are T cell receptor beta chains from one sample, sequenced in a study of blood T cells in healthy people across ages. MiXCR, run by TCRdb on the 5' RACE reads, gives a single entry per CDR3 protein. The sample lists 800,000 to 950,000 distinct CDR3 sequences; about 29% were seen once. The sample was also linked to a second study, of T cells of mothers and their children.

Sequencing was carried out using blood. The receptors were sampled from a woman between 40 and 55 years old in good health. The CDR3 runs from the conserved cysteine through the conserved F or W. A D gene is named only where the DNA matches it firmly. Size is omitted from some rows. Given values are once, few, many or a class for expanded clones.

>TRBJ2-1|TRBD1|TRBV10-1|NA
TGCGCCAGCAGTGATACAGGGGCTTCCTACAATGAGCAGTTCTTC
CASSDTGASYNEQFF
>TRBJ2-7|NA|TRBV29-1|NA
TGCAGCGTGACCGCAGGTTCAAACAGGGTCGAGCAGTACTTC
CSVTAGSNRVEQYF
>TRBJ2-1|NA|TRBV7-2|few
TGTGCCAGCAGCTTAGCGGCCTTTGACAATGAGCAGTTCTTC
CASSLAAFDNEQFF
>TRBJ2-1|TRBD2|TRBV24-1|many
TGTGCCACCAGTGATTCCGTGGGGGGGTCCTACAATGAGCAGTTCTTC
CATSDSVGGSYNEQFF
>TRBJ2-1|TRBD2|TRBV27|few
TGTGCCAGCAGCCCGATGGGCGGGGGGGGATACAATGAGCAGTTCTTC
CASSPMGGGGYNEQFF
>TRBJ1-3|NA|TRBV3-1|NA
TGTGCCAGCAGCCATCCAGGGGAGGGAAACACCATATATTTT
CASSHPGEGNTIYF
>TRBJ1-1|NA|TRBV7-2|NA
TGTGCCAGCAGCCTTGCACCCCCGGGGGGCGGATTGAACACTGAAGCTTTCTTT
CASSLAPPGGGLNTEAFF
>TRBJ1-1|NA|TRBV9|NA
TGTGCCAGCAGCGTAGAGGGGGGGGGCACTGAAGCTTTCTTT
CASSVEGGGTEAFF
>TRBJ2-2|NA|TRBV30|few
TGTGCCTGGAGTGTTGGGGCCGGGGAGCTGTTTTTT
CAWSVGAGELFF
>TRBJ1-3|NA|TRBV30|NA
TGTGCCTGGAGTGTACCTCGGTCTGGAAACACCATATATTTT
CAWSVPRSGNTIYF
>TRBJ1-1|NA|TRBV6-5|few
TGTGCCAGCAGTCCCCTGCAGGTCGGGGGGGCTGAAGCTTTCTTT
CASSPLQVGGAEAFF